Following are 11 T cell receptor beta chains from one sample sequenced in a study of early stage breast cancer tumors. Profiled with immunoSEQ multiplex PCR; TCRdb holds only in-frame clones, not every one. The data show 30,000 to 40,000 clones, with 65% to 75% seen just once and about 7% held by the top ten. The material sequenced was blood. Every receptor here comes from a person between 60 and 69 years old with breast cancer.

V is TRBV10-3 and J is TRBJ1-1; 8 bases are a match to TRBD1. V shed 8 bases, J shed 5 bases, and the junction held 10 bases outside the gene matches. CDR3 size: 14 residues. CDR1 and CDR2 from the germline V gene are ENHRY and SYGVKD. The CDR3 loop is CAIGQGVINTEAFF. The CDR3 coding sequence is TGTGCCATCGGACAGGGTGTGATTAATACTGAAGCTTTCTTT.

The chain combines TRBV19 with TRBJ2-5; D unresolved. Germline V gene data show CDR1 as LNHDA and CDR2 as SQIVND (reference sequence). CDR3 length: 14 residues. V lost 3 bases, J lost 1 base, and 9 bases lay in between. CDR3 nucleotide sequence: TGTGCCAGTAGTATCCCAAGCAGCCAAGAGACCCAGTACTTC. This gives the protein CASSIPSSQETQYF.

Only one count was recorded for this clone. V is TRBV9 and J is TRBJ1-2; 7 bases align to TRBD1. The CDR3 runs to 14 residues. From germline, CDR1 is SGDLS and CDR2 YYNGEE. Trimming removed 3 bases from V and 4 bases from J; junction bases left unmatched: 6. CDR3 DNA: TGTGCCAGCAGCGCGGACAGGTGGGGCTATGGCTACACCTTC. Translated, it gives CASSADRWGYGYTF.

In DNA form, the CDR3 reads TGTGCCAGCAGAGAACTCGGGACAGGGGGCCGAAATCAGCCCCAGCATTTT. Translated: CASRELGTGGRNQPQHF. This rearrangement joins TRBV6-1 to TRBJ1-5; 12 bases are a match to TRBD1. V was pared by 6 bases and J by 4 bases, with 10 bases of the junction left unmatched. Germline CDR1 MNHNS, CDR2 SASEGT. The CDR3 loop spans 17 amino acids.

V is TRBV2 and J is TRBJ2-5; D may be TRBD2 (7 bases). This CDR3 comprises 15 residues. The germline V gene encodes CDR1 SNHLY and CDR2 FYNNEI. The V gene lost 2 bases and the J gene lost 2 bases, with 12 bases spanning the gap. The CDR3 region is CASSEFRGGQETQYF. The CDR3 region has the DNA TGTGCCAGCAGTGAATTTAGGGGGGGACAAGAGACCCAGTACTTC.

The chain couples TRBV12-5 to TRBJ2-5; TRBD1 is a possible D gene (5 bases). The CDR3 is 15 residues long. V gave up 0 bases and J gave up 3 bases, with 11 bases separating them. CDR1 LGHNT and CDR2 FRNRAP come from the germline V gene. CDR3 in amino acids: CASGLVRTTEETQYF. The CDR3 DNA is TGTGCTAGTGGTTTGGTACGGACGACAGAAGAGACCCAGTACTTC.

The V call is TRBV2, the J call TRBJ1-4; TRBD1 is a possible D gene (5 bases). The CDR3 runs to 15 residues. The germline V gene has CDR1 SNHLY and CDR2 FYNNEI. The V end was cut by 2 bases, the J end by 5 bases, with 12 bases between. CDR3 region: CASSEHRDGNEKLFF. In DNA, the CDR3 is TGTGCCAGCAGTGAACACCGGGACGGCAATGAAAAACTGTTTTTT. The full variable domain, rest sourced from reference TRBV2 and TRBJ1-4, is EPEVTQTPSHQVTQMGQEVILRCVPISNHLYFYWYRQILGQKVEFLVSFYNNEISEKSEIFDDQFSVERPDGSNFTLKIRSTKLEDSAMYFCASSEHRDGNEKLFFGSGTQLSVL.

The V call is TRBV9, the J call TRBJ1-6; D may be TRBD1 (5 bases). The CDR3 spans 15 residues. Per the germline V gene, CDR1 is SGDLS and CDR2 is YYNGEE. V lost 2 bases, J lost 10 bases, and 16 bases lay in between. The CDR3 DNA reads TGTGCCAGCAGCGTGGGGGGGGAGTTTGGATCACCCCTCCACTTT. It codes for CASSVGGEFGSPLHF.

The chain has TRBV6-5 and TRBJ1-5, with no clear D. Germline lookup yields CDR1 MNHEY and CDR2 SVGAGI. CDR3 size: 13 residues. Between the trimmed V and J ends, which lost 6 bases and 0 bases, there was a span of 6 bases. The CDR3 region is CASRKYSNQPQHF. For the CDR3, the DNA is TGTGCCAGCAGGAAATATAGCAATCAGCCCCAGCATTTT.

J is TRBJ1-1 and V is TRBV27, with no clear D. This CDR3 contains 13 residues. Germline CDR1 reads MNHEY; CDR2 reads SMNVEV (reference sequence). V was shortened by 6 bases and J by 0 bases, with 8 bases between the two germline ends. The chain's CDR3 is CASRGSVNTEAFF. The DNA of the CDR3 is TGTGCCAGCAGGGGGTCAGTGAACACTGAAGCTTTCTTT.

V usage is TRBV2 and J usage is TRBJ2-1, with 10 bases identical to TRBD2. Germline loops: CDR1 SNHLY, CDR2 FYNNEI. The length of the CDR3 is 15 residues. The V and J ends lost 9 bases and 0 bases, in that order; junction bases with no gene match: 5. The CDR3, as DNA: TGTGCCAGTAGTATAGCGGGAGGCTCCTACAATGAGCAGTTCTTC. This sequence encodes CASSIAGGSYNEQFF. The complete variable domain, with remaining parts taken from reference TRBV2 and TRBJ2-1, reads EPEVTQTPSHQVTQMGQEVILRCVPISNHLYFYWYRQILGQKVEFLVSFYNNEISEKSEIFDDQFSVERPDGSNFTLKIRSTKLEDSAMYFCASSIAGGSYNEQFFGPGTRLTVL.